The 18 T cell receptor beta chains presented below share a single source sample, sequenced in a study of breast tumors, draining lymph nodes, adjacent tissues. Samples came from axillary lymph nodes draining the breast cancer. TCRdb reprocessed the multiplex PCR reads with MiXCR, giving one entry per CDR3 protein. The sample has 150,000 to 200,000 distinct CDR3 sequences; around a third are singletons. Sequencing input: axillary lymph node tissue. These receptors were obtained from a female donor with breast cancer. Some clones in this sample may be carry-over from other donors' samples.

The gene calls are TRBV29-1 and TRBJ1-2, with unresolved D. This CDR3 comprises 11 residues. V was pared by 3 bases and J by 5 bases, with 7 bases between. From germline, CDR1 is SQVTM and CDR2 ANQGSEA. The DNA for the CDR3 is TGCAGCGTTGATGGGTCATATGGCTACACCTTC. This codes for CSVDGSYGYTF.

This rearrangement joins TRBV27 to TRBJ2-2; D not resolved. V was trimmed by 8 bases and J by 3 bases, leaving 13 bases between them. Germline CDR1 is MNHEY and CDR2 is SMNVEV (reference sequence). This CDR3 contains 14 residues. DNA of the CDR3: TGTGCCAGCGGTGTCCAGGTTTACACCGGGGAGCTGTTTTTT. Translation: CASGVQVYTGELFF.

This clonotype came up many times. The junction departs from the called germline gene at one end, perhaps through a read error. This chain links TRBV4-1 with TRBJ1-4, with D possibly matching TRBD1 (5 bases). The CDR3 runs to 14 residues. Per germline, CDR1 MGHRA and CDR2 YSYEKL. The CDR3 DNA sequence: TGCGCCAGCAGCCAAGGGACACGTAATGAAAAACTGTTGTTT. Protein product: CASSQGTRNEKLLF.

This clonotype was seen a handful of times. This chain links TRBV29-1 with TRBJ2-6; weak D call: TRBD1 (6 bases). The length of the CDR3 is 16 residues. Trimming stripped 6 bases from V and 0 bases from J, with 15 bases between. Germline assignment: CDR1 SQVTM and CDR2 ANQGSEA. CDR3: CSVGEQGSSGANVLTF. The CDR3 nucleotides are TGCAGCGTAGGGGAGCAGGGGAGCTCTGGGGCCAACGTCCTGACTTTC.

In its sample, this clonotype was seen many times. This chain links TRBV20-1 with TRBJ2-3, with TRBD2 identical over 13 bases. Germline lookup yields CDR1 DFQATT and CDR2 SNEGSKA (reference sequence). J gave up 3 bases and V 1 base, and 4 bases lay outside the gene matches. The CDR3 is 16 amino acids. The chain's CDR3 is CSARALAGGQTDTQYF. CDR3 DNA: TGCAGTGCTAGAGCACTAGCGGGGGGGCAGACAGATACGCAGTATTTT.

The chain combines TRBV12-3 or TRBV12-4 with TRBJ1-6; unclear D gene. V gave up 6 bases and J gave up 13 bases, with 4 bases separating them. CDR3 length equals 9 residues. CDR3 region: CASSFPLHF. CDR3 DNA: TGTGCCAGCAGCTTCCCCCTCCACTTT.

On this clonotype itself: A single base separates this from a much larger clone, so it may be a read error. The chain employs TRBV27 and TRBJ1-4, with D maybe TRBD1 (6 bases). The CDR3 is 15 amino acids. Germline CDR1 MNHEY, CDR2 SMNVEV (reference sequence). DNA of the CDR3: TGTGCCAGCAGTCAGATGACAGGAGGTAAAGAAAAACTGCTTTTT. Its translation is CASSQMTGGKEKLLF.

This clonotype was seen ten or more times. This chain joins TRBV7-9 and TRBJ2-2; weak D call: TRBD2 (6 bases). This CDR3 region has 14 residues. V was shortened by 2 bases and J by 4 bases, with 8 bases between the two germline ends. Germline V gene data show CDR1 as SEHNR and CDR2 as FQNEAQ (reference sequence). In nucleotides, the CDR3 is TGTGCCAGCAGCTTAACGGGAGTCACCGGGGAGCTGTTTTTT. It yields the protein CASSLTGVTGELFF.

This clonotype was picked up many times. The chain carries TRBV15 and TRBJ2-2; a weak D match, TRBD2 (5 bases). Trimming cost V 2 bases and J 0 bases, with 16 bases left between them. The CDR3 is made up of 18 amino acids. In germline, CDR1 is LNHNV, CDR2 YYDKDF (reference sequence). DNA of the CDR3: TGTGCCACCAGCAGAACCCCCATGGGGAGCTCGAACACCGGGGAGCTGTTTTTT. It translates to CATSRTPMGSSNTGELFF.

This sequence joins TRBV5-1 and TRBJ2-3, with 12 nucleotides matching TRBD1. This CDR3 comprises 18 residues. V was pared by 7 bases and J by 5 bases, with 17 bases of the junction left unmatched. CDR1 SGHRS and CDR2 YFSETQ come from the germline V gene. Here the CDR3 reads CASWGLPGRDRGLDTQYF. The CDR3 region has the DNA TGCGCCAGCTGGGGGTTACCAGGTAGGGACAGGGGGCTAGATACGCAGTATTTT.

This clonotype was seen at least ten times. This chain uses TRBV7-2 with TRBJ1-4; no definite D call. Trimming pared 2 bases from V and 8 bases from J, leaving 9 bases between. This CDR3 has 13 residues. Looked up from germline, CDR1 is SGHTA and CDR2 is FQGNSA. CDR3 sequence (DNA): TGTGCCAGCAGCTTAAATCGAGGGGAAAAACTGTTTTTT. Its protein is CASSLNRGEKLFF.

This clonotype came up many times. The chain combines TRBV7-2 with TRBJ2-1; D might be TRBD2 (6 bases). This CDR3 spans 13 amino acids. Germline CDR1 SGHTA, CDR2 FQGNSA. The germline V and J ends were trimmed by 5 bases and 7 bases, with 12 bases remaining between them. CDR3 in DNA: TGTGCCAGCAGCCTAACTAGCTTTAATGAGCAGTTCTTC. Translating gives CASSLTSFNEQFF. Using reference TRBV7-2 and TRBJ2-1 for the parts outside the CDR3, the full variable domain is GAGVSQSPSNKVTEKGKDVELRCDPISGHTALYWYRQSLGQGLEFLIYFQGNSAPDKSGLPSDRFSAERTGGSVSTLTIQRTQQEDSAVYLCASSLTSFNEQFFGPGTRLTVL.

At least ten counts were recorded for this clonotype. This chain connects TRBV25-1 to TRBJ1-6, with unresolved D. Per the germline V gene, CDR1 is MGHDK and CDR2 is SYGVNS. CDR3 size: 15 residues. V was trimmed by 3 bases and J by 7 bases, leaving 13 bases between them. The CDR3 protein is CASSETDGKNSPLHF. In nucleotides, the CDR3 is TGTGCCAGCAGTGAGACTGACGGGAAGAATTCACCCCTCCACTTT.

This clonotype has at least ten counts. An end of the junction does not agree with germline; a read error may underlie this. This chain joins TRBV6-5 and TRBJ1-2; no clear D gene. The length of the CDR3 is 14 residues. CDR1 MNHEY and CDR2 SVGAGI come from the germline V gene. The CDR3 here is CASSHSGPYDGYTF. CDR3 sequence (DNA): TGTGCCAGCAGTCACTCGGGTCCGTACGATGGCTACACCTTC.

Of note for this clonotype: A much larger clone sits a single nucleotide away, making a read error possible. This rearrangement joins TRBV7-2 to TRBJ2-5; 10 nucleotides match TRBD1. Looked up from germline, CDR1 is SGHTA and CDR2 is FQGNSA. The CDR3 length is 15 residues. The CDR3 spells CASSLGQGAEETQHF. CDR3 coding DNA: TGTGCCAGCAGCTTAGGACAGGGGGCTGAAGAGACCCAGCACTTC.

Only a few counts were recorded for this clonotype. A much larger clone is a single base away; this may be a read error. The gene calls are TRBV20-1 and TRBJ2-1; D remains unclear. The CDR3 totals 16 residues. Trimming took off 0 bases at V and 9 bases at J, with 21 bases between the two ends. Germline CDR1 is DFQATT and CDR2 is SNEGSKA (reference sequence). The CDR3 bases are TGCAGTGCTAGAGATATCCCTCAACCCTCCGTAGGTGAGCAGTTCTTC. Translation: CSARDIPQPSVGEQFF.

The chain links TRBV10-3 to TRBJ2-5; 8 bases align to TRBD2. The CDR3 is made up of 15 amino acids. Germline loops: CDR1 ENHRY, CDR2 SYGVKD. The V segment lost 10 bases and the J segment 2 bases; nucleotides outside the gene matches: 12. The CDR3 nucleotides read TGTGCCACCACGGGGGGGGCAGCCTCGCAAGAGACCCAGTACTTC. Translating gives CATTGGAASQETQYF.

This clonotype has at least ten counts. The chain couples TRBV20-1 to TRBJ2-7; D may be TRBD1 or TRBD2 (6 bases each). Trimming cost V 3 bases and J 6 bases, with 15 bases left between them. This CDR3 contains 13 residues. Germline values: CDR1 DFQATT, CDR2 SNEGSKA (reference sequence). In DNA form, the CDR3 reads TGCAGTGCTAGCCAGGGGAGGTCCGCCGAGCAGTACTTC. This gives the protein CSASQGRSAEQYF.